The present T cell receptor beta chain was sequenced within a study of blood T cells in healthy people across ages. General study results and limits: The study lacked donor CMV status, which possibly confounded expanded clonotype changes. The long-lived group displayed more naive CD4+ cells, plus higher diversity, than the aged donors did.

Points on this clonotype: Its matching antigen is unknown.

Through a sample-barcoded 5' primer and a J-beta primer mix, a second PCR was run for roughly 7 to 11 cycles. MiXCR, run by TCRdb on the 5' RACE reads, gives a single entry per CDR3 protein. In the table there are 1.4 million or so distinct CDR3 sequences, around 40% of which are singletons. Each donor's blood draw was approximately 10 milliliters of peripheral blood. CDR3 length: 11 residues. In germline, CDR1 is SGHRS, CDR2 YFSETQ. What was sequenced was blood. The genes are TRBV5-1 and TRBJ2-1; perhaps TRBD1 as D (6 bases). The DNA end is more similar to TRBJ2-7, so the J call may be wrong. The sequence was collected from a woman aged 18-30 years in good health. The CDR3: CASIRDNGQYF. The CDR3 DNA reads TGCGCCAGCATCCGGGACAATGGGCAGTACTTC.